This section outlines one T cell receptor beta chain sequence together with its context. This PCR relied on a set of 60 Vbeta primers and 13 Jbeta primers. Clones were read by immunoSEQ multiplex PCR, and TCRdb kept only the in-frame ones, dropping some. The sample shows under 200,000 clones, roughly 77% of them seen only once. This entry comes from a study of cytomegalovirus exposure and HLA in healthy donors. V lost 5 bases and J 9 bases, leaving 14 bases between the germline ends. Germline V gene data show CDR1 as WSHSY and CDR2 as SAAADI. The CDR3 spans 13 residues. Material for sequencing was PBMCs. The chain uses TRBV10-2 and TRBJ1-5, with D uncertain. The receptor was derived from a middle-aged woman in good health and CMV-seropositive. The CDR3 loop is CASSIIGPGPQHF. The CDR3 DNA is TGCGCCAGCAGTATTATAGGTCCGGGGCCCCAGCATTTT.